This TCR beta chain appears in the sequencing data of a study of T-cell memory formation after mild COVID-19. V trimming: 8 bases; J trimming: 0 bases; junction bases outside the gene matches: 3. The CDR3 is made up of 14 amino acids. Germline V gene data show CDR1 as SNHLY and CDR2 as FYNNEI. Study results and limitations: In second-wave clones peaking day 37, SARS-CoV-2 specificity remained unconfirmed. The pre-infection memory compartment contained some responding clones, suggesting cross-reactive memory joined.

TCR alpha and TCR beta cDNA libraries carrying sample barcodes and UMIs came from 5'RACE with constant-segment primers. Using its own MiXCR run on the 5' RACE reads, TCRdb lists one record per CDR3 protein. The top ten clones hold over 9% of a sample with more than 400,000 distinct CDR3 sequences, about 18% of them seen once. Remarks on this clonotype: Its antigen remains unidentified.

This clonotype was sampled from an adult woman who had mild COVID-19 (a few samples of this study predate the infection). Cell type and time point are not known. Material: PBMCs or a T cell subset sorted from them (not recorded which). The chain recombines TRBV2 with TRBJ2-2; TRBD1 aligns across 7 bases. The DNA of the CDR3 is TGTGCCAGCCTGGGACAGCCGAACACCGGGGAGCTGTTTTTT. Its translation: CASLGQPNTGELFF.